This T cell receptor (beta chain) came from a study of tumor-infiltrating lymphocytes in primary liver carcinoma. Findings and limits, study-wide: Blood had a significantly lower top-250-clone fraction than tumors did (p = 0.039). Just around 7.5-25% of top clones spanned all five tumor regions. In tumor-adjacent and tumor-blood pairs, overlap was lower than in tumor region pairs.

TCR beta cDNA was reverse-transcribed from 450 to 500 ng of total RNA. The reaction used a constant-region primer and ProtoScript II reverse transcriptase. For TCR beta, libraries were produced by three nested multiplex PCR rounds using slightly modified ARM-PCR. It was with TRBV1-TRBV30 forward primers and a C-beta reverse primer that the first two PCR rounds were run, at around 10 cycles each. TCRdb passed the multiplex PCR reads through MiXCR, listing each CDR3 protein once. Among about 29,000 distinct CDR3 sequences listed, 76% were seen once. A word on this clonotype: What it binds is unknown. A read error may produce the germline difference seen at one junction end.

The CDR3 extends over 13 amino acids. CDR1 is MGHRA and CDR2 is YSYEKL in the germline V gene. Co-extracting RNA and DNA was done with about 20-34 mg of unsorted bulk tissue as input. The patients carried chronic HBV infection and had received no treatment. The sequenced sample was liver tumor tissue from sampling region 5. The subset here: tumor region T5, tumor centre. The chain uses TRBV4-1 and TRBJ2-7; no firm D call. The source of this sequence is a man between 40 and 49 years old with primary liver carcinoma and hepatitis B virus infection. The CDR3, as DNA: TGCGCCAACAGCCAAGGTCCGGTTTACGAGCAGTACTTC. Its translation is CANSQGPVYEQYF.